Below are 2 T cell receptor beta chains sequenced from a single sample in a study of shared clonotypes between healthy human individuals. Sequencing was performed with immunoSEQ multiplex PCR; in TCRdb, only in-frame clones are kept and a portion is missing. The data contain 1.4 million or so clones, less than 99% of them seen just once; the ten biggest clones take up 0.36%. The sequencing input was naive CD4+ T cells sorted from blood. Indicated subset: CD45RA+ positively selected. These receptors all come from a man aged 30 to 45 in good health.

CDR3 sequence reads: CASSPGKDTIYF. The CDR3 bases are TGTGCCAGCTCCCCCGGGAAAGACACCATATATTTT. V gene TRBV18 combines with J gene TRBJ1-3; D unresolved. The V end was cut by 6 bases, the J end by 8 bases, with 11 bases between. The CDR3 contains 12 residues. From germline, CDR1 is KGHSH and CDR2 LQKENI.

This chain joins TRBV4-1 and TRBJ1-5, with D uncertain. This CDR3 region has 15 residues. Deletions cut 1 base from V and 1 base from J, with 8 bases between. Germline CDR1 reads MGHRA; CDR2 reads YSYEKL. CDR3 amino acids: CASSQVGSSNQPQHF. CDR3 sequence (DNA): TGCGCCAGCAGCCAAGTGGGGTCAAGCAATCAGCCCCAGCATTTT.